This T cell receptor (beta chain) was observed in a study of post-analysis software for immune sequencing data. Whole-study context: Relapsing-remitting, secondary progressive and progressive-relapsing forms of multiple sclerosis all featured among disease courses. Whole-study findings and limits: Multiple sclerosis patients showed significantly lower normalized Chao1 diversity than controls did. F measure clustering grouped samples strongly by preparation batch. A handful of TRBV segments were more frequent in patients than controls; TRBV5-6, TRBV5-1 and TRBV20-1 belonged to this group.

The CDR3 has 15 amino acids. V was shortened by 4 bases and J by 0 bases, with 13 bases between the two germline ends. Germline loops: CDR1 SGHTS, CDR2 YDEGEE. This clonotype appeared a few times. What it binds is unknown. Unique-molecular-identifier-tagged TCR beta cDNA libraries were used. It was from about 1 to 10 million T cells that approximately 500,000 cDNA molecules came. TCRdb called the PCR reads again in MiXCR, with one record for every CDR3 protein. The data contain 350,000 to 450,000 distinct CDR3 sequences, around 33% of them singletons. This TCR was sampled from a girl aged 5 to 17 with multiple sclerosis. Sample: blood. The rearrangement joins TRBV5-8 to TRBJ1-1; possibly TRBD1 for D (5 bases). CDR3 sequence: CASSPGHTMNTEAFF. CDR3 coding DNA: TGTGCCAGCAGCCCAGGACATACCATGAACACTGAAGCTTTCTTT.